This TCR beta chain was captured by sequencing in a study of T cells in Graves' hyperthyroidism and ophthalmopathy. Study-wide results and limits: Most thyroid clonotypes with frequency above 0.001 were detected in blood.

Hyperthyroidism of Graves' type that showed no ophthalmopathy progression within 18 months was stable. Patients aged 18 to 65 had newly diagnosed hyperthyroidism that had lasted under 2 months. Clinical symptoms, serum thyroxine and TRAb, thyroid ultrasound and orbital computed tomography were used for the diagnoses. On this clonotype itself: Its antigen is unknown. The CDR3 carries no conserved terminal phenylalanine or tryptophan, so it likely arises from a read error. No DNA is shown, since the ends of the CDR3 on it are uncertain; the CDR3 is the one TCRdb lists.

RNA transcripts were the template for amplifying TCR beta CDR3 regions. With the HTBI primer set, the TCR CDR3 went through a first round of RT-PCR. MiXCR, applied by TCRdb to the multiplex PCR reads, yields one record per CDR3 protein. The sample holds fewer than 750,000 distinct CDR3 sequences; 35% to 55% are singletons and the top ten take about 8.3%. 8 amino acids form the CDR3, both terminal residues included. Looked up from germline, CDR1 is SSHAT and CDR2 is FNYEAQ (reference sequence). V and J are TRBV7-7 and TRBJ1-3. Material: peripheral blood or thyroid tissue (not recorded which). The TCR was taken from a woman in her late teens or twenties with Graves' hyperthyroidism. The chain's CDR3 is CASSLYPA.